Shown below are 10 T cell receptor beta chains from a single sample sequenced in a study of T cell responses to AZD1222 COVID-19 vaccine. Clones were read by immunoSEQ multiplex PCR, and TCRdb kept only the in-frame ones, dropping some. The sample contains about 110,000 clones, over 80% of which appear only once. The sample was peripheral blood, taken 28 days after the second AZD1222 dose. These receptors all come from an adult who received the AZD1222 COVID-19 vaccine.

The J gene is TRBJ2-5, the V gene TRBV6-5, with 7 bases matching TRBD2. After removal of 5 bases from V and 4 bases from J, the junction contained 7 bases not matched to a gene. Germline V CDR1 and CDR2: MNHEY, SVGAGI. The CDR3 has 14 residues. The CDR3 region is CASSPGTKGETQYF. CDR3 in DNA: TGTGCCAGCAGTCCCGGGACTAAAGGAGAGACCCAGTACTTC.

The chain is built from TRBV19 and TRBJ1-2; 7 nucleotides line up with TRBD1. This CDR3 region has 15 residues. From germline, CDR1 is LNHDA and CDR2 SQIVND (reference sequence). The ends lost 0 bases at V and 7 bases at J; junction bases unmatched: 8. CDR3 sequence (DNA): TGTGCCAGTAGTATAGATTGGAAGGGGGCAGGTGGCTACACCTTC. It translates to CASSIDWKGAGGYTF.

This sequence joins TRBV6-5 and TRBJ1-5; possible D gene TRBD1, 5 bases. The ends were cut back, 6 bases at V and 0 bases at J, with 9 bases in the middle. Germline CDR1 reads MNHEY; CDR2 reads SVGAGI. The CDR3 is made up of 14 amino acids. The CDR3 DNA follows: TGTGCCAGCAGCGCGACAGATAGCAATCAGCCCCAGCATTTT. Protein product: CASSATDSNQPQHF.

This sequence joins TRBV2 and TRBJ1-2, with D possibly TRBD1 on 6 matching bases. The CDR3 runs to 14 residues. The V gene's germline CDR1 is SNHLY and CDR2 FYNNEI. V dropped 6 bases and J dropped 4 bases, with 15 bases sitting between them. The chain's CDR3 is CASSGNRAGYGYTF. CDR3 DNA: TGTGCCAGCAGCGGGAACAGGGCTGGCTATGGCTACACCTTC.

CDR3 in amino acids: CASSFRGANEQFF. As DNA, the CDR3 is TGTGCCAGCAGCTTCCGGGGGGCTAATGAGCAGTTCTTC. V is TRBV11-3 and J is TRBJ2-1; the D gene is possibly TRBD2 (7 bases). This CDR3 is 13 amino acids long. Trimming stripped 3 bases from V and 7 bases from J, with 10 bases between. CDR1 SGHNT and CDR2 YENEEA come from the germline V gene.

CDR3 protein: CASRTGNEDEQFF. The DNA for the CDR3 is TGTGCCAGCAGAACAGGGAACGAAGATGAGCAGTTCTTC. The chain combines TRBV7-2 with TRBJ2-1; D possibly corresponds to TRBD1 (6 bases). The CDR3 extends over 13 amino acids. V was clipped by 6 bases and J by 8 bases, with 14 bases between them. Germline V gene lookup returns CDR1 SGHTA and CDR2 FQGNSA.

The genes are TRBV7-2 and TRBJ1-5; 7 nucleotides line up with TRBD1. There are 14 residues in the CDR3. Trimming took 4 bases from V and 4 from J; bases not matched to a gene: 4. Germline V gene lookup returns CDR1 SGHTA and CDR2 FQGNSA. The CDR3 loop is CASSSTGVNQPQHF. The CDR3 coding sequence is TGTGCCAGCAGCTCAACAGGGGTGAATCAGCCCCAGCATTTT.

The chain couples TRBV7-9 to TRBJ1-2; 8 bases line up with TRBD1. The CDR3 has 15 residues. The germline V gene has CDR1 SEHNR and CDR2 FQNEAQ (reference sequence). V shed 5 bases, J shed 1 base, and the junction held 6 bases outside the gene matches. CDR3 DNA: TGTGCCAGCAGCAAAGAAGGACAGGGTAACTATGGCTACACCTTC. As protein: CASSKEGQGNYGYTF. Together with reference TRBV7-9 and TRBJ1-2, the CDR3 gives the full variable domain: DTGVSQNPRHKITKRGQNVTFRCDPISEHNRLYWYRQTLGQGPEFLTYFQNEAQLEKSRLLSDRFSAERPKGSFSTLEIQRTEQGDSAMYLCASSKEGQGNYGYTFGSGTRLTVV.

The genes are TRBV3-1 (or the pseudogene TRBV3-2) and TRBJ2-3, with TRBD2 matching over 7 bases. CDR3 length equals 14 residues. The germline CDR1 and CDR2 sequences are LGHDT and YNNKEL (reference sequence). Unmatched junction bases numbered 8, after V lost 4 bases and J lost 7 bases. CDR3 nucleotides: TGTGCCAGCAGCCGGGAGGGAAACCCTCATACGCAGTATTTT. It encodes CASSREGNPHTQYF.

The V and J genes are TRBV30 and TRBJ1-2, with TRBD1 matching 7 bases. J gave up 7 bases and V 1 base, and 6 bases lay outside the gene matches. Germline V CDR1 and CDR2: GTSNPN, SVGIG (reference sequence). The CDR3 is made up of 13 amino acids. The CDR3 protein is CAWSATTGFGYTF. CDR3 coding DNA: TGTGCCTGGAGTGCGACGACAGGGTTTGGCTACACCTTC.